These T cell receptor beta chains were read from a single sample in a study of T cells in Graves' hyperthyroidism and ophthalmopathy. Using its own MiXCR run on the multiplex PCR reads, TCRdb lists one record per CDR3 protein. The sample has about 520,000 distinct CDR3 sequences; less than 25% are singletons. The sample taken for sequencing was blood. Receptors originate from a man between 18 and 29 years old with Graves' hyperthyroidism. The CDR3 runs from the conserved cysteine through the conserved F or W. A D gene is named only where the DNA matches it firmly. Some rows mark clone size as missing; the rest say once, few, many or name a class of expanded clone.

TRBJ1-2,TRBV28,many,NA,CASSSSPTVNYGYTF,TGTGCCAGCAGTTCCTCCCCGACAGTTAACTATGGCTACACCTTC
TRBJ1-1,TRBV12-3/TRBV12-4,many,TRBD1,CASSPTGGHEAFF,TGTGCCAGCAGTCCTACAGGGGGCCATGAAGCTTTCTTT
TRBJ1-1,TRBV29-1,few,NA,CSVEGGRGRAFF,TGCAGCGTTGAGGGGGGTAGGGGGAGAGCTTTCTTT
TRBJ2-2,TRBV7-9,many,NA,CASSPRNTGELFF,TGTGCCAGCAGCCCTCGCAACACCGGGGAGCTGTTTTTT
TRBJ2-5,TRBV6-1,NA,TRBD2,CASSEWMASGEETQYF,TGTGCCAGCAGTGAATGGATGGCTAGCGGGGAAGAGACCCAGTACTTC
TRBJ2-7,TRBV6-2/TRBV6-3,many,NA,CASSRTATYEQYF,TGTGCCAGCAGTCGGACGGCGACCTACGAGCAGTACTTC
TRBJ2-7,TRBV20-1,many,TRBD2,CSARPASGGSYEQYF,TGCAGTGCTAGGCCTGCTAGCGGGGGTTCCTACGAGCAGTACTTC
TRBJ1-1,TRBV7-2,NA,NA,CASSAQSAGLTEAFF,TGTGCCAGCAGCGCCCAGTCAGCAGGTCTTACTGAAGCTTTCTTT
TRBJ2-2,TRBV7-6,many,NA,CASSLEGSVNTGELFF,TGTGCCAGCAGCTTAGAGGGCTCGGTAAACACCGGGGAGCTGTTTTTT
TRBJ1-5,TRBV28,many,TRBD1,CASNGTVNQPQHF,TGTGCCAGCAACGGGACAGTCAATCAGCCCCAGCATTTT